The subject of this entry is one T cell receptor beta chain. This record comes from a study of blood T cell repertoires in COVID-19. The CDR3 totals 15 residues. Germline CDR1 reads MDHEN; CDR2 reads SYDVKM. Germline trimming cut 3 bases from V and 5 bases from J; bases unmatched to any gene: 9. Repertoires were generated with immunoSEQ multiplex PCR, while TCRdb's copy carries only in-frame clones and drops some. The profile covers a few hundred thousand clones, with 88% appearing a single time and 2.5% to 3% taken by the ten largest. Source material: PBMCs or T cells enriched from blood (not recorded which). This TCR came from a woman between 45 and 65 years old who had recovered from COVID-19. The V and J genes are TRBV28 and TRBJ2-7, with 8 bases that match TRBD2. The DNA of the CDR3 is TGTGCCAGCAGTTTTTCCCTCTCGACTAGCGACGAGCAGTACTTC. Translation gives CASSFSLSTSDEQYF.